This T cell receptor beta chain was captured by sequencing in a study of T cell changes during pregnancy in multiple sclerosis. V lost 0 bases and J 4 bases, leaving 11 bases between the germline ends. This CDR3 has 15 amino acids. Germline CDR1 is LGHNA and CDR2 is YSLEER. The data were produced by immunoSEQ multiplex PCR, yet TCRdb's version contains in-frame clones alone and is incomplete. This table holds about 110,000 clones, around 90% found once. The TCR comes from a female donor in good health, enrolled as a control in a pregnancy study. The sequenced sample was peripheral blood, obtained in the third trimester of pregnancy. The chain links TRBV4-3 to TRBJ2-3; tentatively, D is TRBD2 (6 bases). The CDR3 DNA sequence: TGCGCCAGCAGCCAAGATAGGAGGGGCCCAGATACGCAGTATTTT. Translating gives CASSQDRRGPDTQYF.